This T cell receptor beta chain stems from a study of CD8 T cells in ankylosing spondylitis. Study-level findings and limits: Significant enrichment of disease-linked clones was reportedly seen in matched ankylosing spondylitis synovial fluid. The study identified a TCR beta motif of several highly homologous variants that appeared characteristic of ankylosing spondylitis blood. Certain motif variants had earlier been reported in reactive arthritis synovial fluid and blood.

This clonotype was seen ten or more times. Antigen: not known. From the 5' RACE reads, TCRdb called clonotypes with MiXCR, one entry per CDR3 protein. The sample holds about 42,000 distinct CDR3 sequences, more than 3% seen once. The specimen was blood, either unsorted or a sorted T cell fraction (not recorded which). The TCR was taken from a female donor with ankylosing spondylitis or in good health (not recorded which).

The CDR3 loop reads CASSVAGSQTYEQYF. CDR3 in DNA: TGTGCCAGCAGCGTAGCGGGCAGTCAAACCTACGAGCAGTACTTC. The chain combines TRBV9 with TRBJ2-7; D is ambiguous. The V gene lost 0 bases and the J gene lost 2 bases, with 12 bases spanning the gap. CDR1 is SGDLS and CDR2 is YYNGEE in the germline V gene. The CDR3 length is 15 residues.